The 20 T cell receptor beta chains listed next were all sequenced from one sample in a study of blood T cell repertoires in COVID-19. The protocol was immunoSEQ multiplex PCR, while the TCRdb copy is restricted to in-frame clones and leaves out a portion. The sample lists tens of thousands of clones, around 86% occurring once. The sample was peripheral blood. Source of these receptors: a human donor with acute or convalescent COVID-19. The donor label of this sample is uncertain.

V is TRBV28 and J is TRBJ2-7, with 7 nucleotides matching TRBD2. Germline assignment: CDR1 MDHEN and CDR2 SYDVKM. The trim removed 4 bases at V and 2 bases at J, leaving 8 bases unmatched. The CDR3 is 15 amino acids. CDR3 in DNA: TGTGCCAGCAGTTCCCCGGCTAGCGGTCCCTACGAGCAGTACTTC. This sequence encodes CASSSPASGPYEQYF. The variable domain in full, completed from reference TRBV28 and TRBJ2-7, reads DVKVTQSSRYLVKRTGEKVFLECVQDMDHENMFWYRQDPGLGLRLIYFSYDVKMKEKGDIPEGYSVSREKKERFSLILESASTNQTSMYLCASSSPASGPYEQYFGPGTRLTVT.

This chain uses TRBV5-4 with TRBJ1-3, with D perhaps TRBD1 (6 bases). Germline loops: CDR1 SGHNT, CDR2 YYREEE (reference sequence). V lost 3 bases to trimming and J lost 0 bases, with 10 bases between them. This CDR3 spans 15 amino acids. CDR3 nucleotides: TGTGCCAGCAGCTCGGGACATAACTCTGGAAACACCATATATTTT. It translates to CASSSGHNSGNTIYF.

The chain recombines TRBV28 with TRBJ2-7; TRBD1 aligns across 10 bases. This CDR3 has 14 amino acids. Trimming took 9 bases from V and 1 from J; bases not matched to a gene: 6. Germline V gene lookup returns CDR1 MDHEN and CDR2 SYDVKM. CDR3 bases: TGTGCCAGTCGGGACAGGGGACGGTCCTACGAGCAGTACTTC. It translates to CASRDRGRSYEQYF.

The rearrangement uses TRBV4-3 and TRBJ1-6; the D is unclear. Germline CDR1 is LGHNA and CDR2 is YSLEER. The CDR3 consists of 15 residues. The V and J ends lost 3 bases and 5 bases respectively, with 11 bases between them. CDR3 sequence reads: CASSQAPLDNSPLHF. The CDR3 DNA reads as TGCGCCAGCAGCCAGGCGCCTCTAGATAATTCACCCCTCCACTTT.

This clone appeared a few times. This chain joins TRBV27 and TRBJ1-2, with a tentative D call TRBD1 (6 bases). Per the germline V gene, CDR1 is MNHEY and CDR2 is SMNVEV (reference sequence). V lost 6 bases and J 2 bases, leaving 13 bases between the germline ends. This CDR3 spans 14 amino acids. CDR3 region: CASSPQGPNYGYTF. CDR3 sequence (DNA): TGTGCCAGCAGCCCACAGGGACCCAACTATGGCTACACCTTC.

The chain combines TRBV12-3 or TRBV12-4 with TRBJ1-2, with D maybe TRBD1 (5 bases). The CDR3 extends over 11 amino acids. Deletions cut 11 bases from V and 4 bases from J, with 11 bases between. CDR3 sequence reads: CAVQASYGYTF. CDR3 in DNA: TGTGCCGTACAGGCTTCCTATGGCTACACCTTC.

The chain couples TRBV5-1 to TRBJ2-7; possible D gene TRBD2, 6 bases. From germline, CDR1 is SGHRS and CDR2 YFSETQ. The CDR3 runs to 14 residues. Trimming stripped 0 bases from V and 2 bases from J, with 9 bases between. The CDR3 spells CASSLAAGTYEQYF. The CDR3 DNA sequence: TGCGCCAGCAGCTTGGCCGCGGGAACCTACGAGCAGTACTTC.

The J gene is TRBJ1-2, the V gene TRBV28; no reliable D call. The CDR3 runs 11 residues. Trimming took 10 bases from V and 5 from J, leaving 11 bases between them. Germline V CDR1 and CDR2: MDHEN, SYDVKM. The CDR3 nucleotides read TGTGCCATCTCCTATTCTTATGGCTACACCTTC. Translated, it gives CAISYSYGYTF.

The rearrangement uses TRBV5-5 and TRBJ2-1, with 12 bases fitting TRBD1. CDR1 is SGHKS and CDR2 is YYEKEE in the germline V gene (reference sequence). After removal of 1 base from V and 10 bases from J, the junction contained 6 bases not matched to a gene. This CDR3 is built from 15 residues. The CDR3 DNA follows: TGTGCCAGCAGCTTGTTGGGACAGGGGGCGTCGGAGCAGTTCTTC. Translated: CASSLLGQGASEQFF.

There are a few counts of this clone. CDR3 coding DNA: TGCGCCAGCAGTCGATGGGGACAGGGCGGGCAGCCCCAGCATTTT. Translated, it gives CASSRWGQGGQPQHF. The genes are TRBV10-2 and TRBJ1-5; TRBD1 agrees at 9 bases. Germline trimming cut 5 bases from V and 7 bases from J; bases unmatched to any gene: 9. The V gene's germline CDR1 is WSHSY and CDR2 SAAADI. The CDR3 is made up of 15 amino acids.

The gene calls are TRBV30 and TRBJ1-5, with D maybe TRBD1 (5 bases). The CDR3 is 14 residues long. Between the trimmed V and J ends, which lost 1 base and 1 base, there was a span of 8 bases. Germline assignment: CDR1 GTSNPN and CDR2 SVGIG (reference sequence). The CDR3 DNA reads as TGTGCCTGGAGTGGACAGCTCAGCAATCAGCCCCAGCATTTT. Its protein product is CAWSGQLSNQPQHF. Variable domain in full (rest from reference TRBV30 and TRBJ1-5): SQTIHQWPATLVQPVGSPLSLECTVEGTSNPNLYWYRQAAGRGLQLLFYSVGIGQISSEVPQNLSASRPQDRQFILSSKKLLLSDSGFYLCAWSGQLSNQPQHFGDGTRLSIL.

In its sample, this clone is medium-sized. The V and J genes are TRBV11-2 and TRBJ2-7, with 9 bases identical to TRBD2. The CDR3 contains 18 residues. Germline V gives CDR1 SGHAT, CDR2 FQNNGV. J was trimmed by 0 bases and V by 2 bases; bases with no gene match: 11. This chain's CDR3 is CASSLLLGLAGPSYEQYF. DNA for the CDR3: TGTGCCAGCAGCTTACTTTTAGGGCTAGCGGGGCCCTCCTACGAGCAGTACTTC.

The chain has TRBV27 and TRBJ1-2, with D hard to call. This CDR3 is built from 12 residues. The germline V and J ends were trimmed by 8 bases and 7 bases, with 14 bases remaining between them. Looked up from germline, CDR1 is MNHEY and CDR2 is SMNVEV (reference sequence). The CDR3 DNA sequence: TGTGCCAGCCATAGCGGGCGTGCTGGCTACACCTTC. Translated, it gives CASHSGRAGYTF.

This clone was observed a handful of times. The chain joins TRBV5-1 to TRBJ2-7; 8 nucleotides align to TRBD2. V shed 4 bases, J shed 6 bases, and the junction held 9 bases outside the gene matches. CDR1 is SGHRS and CDR2 is YFSETQ in the germline V gene. The CDR3 has 14 residues. The CDR3 spells CASSIGGELSEQYF. The CDR3 bases are TGCGCCAGCAGCATCGGGGGGGAATTGTCCGAGCAGTACTTC.

This chain links TRBV6-5 with TRBJ2-2; 7 bases fit TRBD1. Germline loops: CDR1 MNHEY, CDR2 SVGAGI. The V segment lost 6 bases and the J segment 6 bases; nucleotides outside the gene matches: 10. The length of the CDR3 is 15 residues. Here the CDR3 DNA reads TGTGCCAGCAGCCGAACCGACAGGGATGCCGGGGAGCTGTTTTTT. This codes for CASSRTDRDAGELFF.

Here the CDR3 reads CASSKMTVSEFYGYTF. CDR3 DNA: TGTGCCAGCAGCAAGATGACAGTCAGCGAGTTCTATGGCTACACCTTC. The V gene is TRBV7-9, the J gene TRBJ1-2, with TRBD1 as a possible D gene (5 bases). V was shortened by 5 bases and J by 4 bases, with 20 bases between the two germline ends. The CDR3 sequence is 16 residues long. The germline V gene encodes CDR1 SEHNR and CDR2 FQNEAQ (reference sequence). The full variable domain, rest sourced from reference TRBV7-9 and TRBJ1-2, is DTGVSQNPRHKITKRGQNVTFRCDPISEHNRLYWYRQTLGQGPEFLTYFQNEAQLEKSRLLSDRFSAERPKGSFSTLEIQRTEQGDSAMYLCASSKMTVSEFYGYTFGSGTRLTVV.

This rearrangement joins TRBV6-5 to TRBJ1-2, with 8 nucleotides matching TRBD1. Losses at the gene ends were 5 bases for V and 8 bases for J; bases not matched to a gene: 7. CDR3 length: 13 residues. Germline V gives CDR1 MNHEY, CDR2 SVGAGI. The DNA of the CDR3 is TGTGCCAGCAGTCCCTGGACAGGGCGCGGCTACACCTTC. This sequence encodes CASSPWTGRGYTF.

This clone came up once. This sequence joins TRBV6-5 and TRBJ2-7; D is possibly TRBD2 (7 bases). V was clipped by 6 bases and J by 5 bases, with 14 bases between them. The germline V gene encodes CDR1 MNHEY and CDR2 SVGAGI. CDR3 length equals 13 residues. DNA for the CDR3: TGTGCCAGCAGCACGGGGGGCGGTGACGAGCAGTACTTC. Translating gives CASSTGGGDEQYF.

The V and J genes are TRBV18 and TRBJ2-5; D is unclear. CDR3 length: 13 residues. The germline V gene encodes CDR1 KGHSH and CDR2 LQKENI. V lost 4 bases and J 5 bases, leaving 11 bases between the germline ends. The CDR3 is CASSLQVTETQYF. CDR3 in DNA: TGTGCCAGCTCACTGCAGGTAACGGAGACCCAGTACTTC.

This clone was seen only a few times. The J gene is TRBJ1-5, the V gene TRBV19; 7 nucleotides match TRBD1. The CDR3 runs 12 residues. The germline CDR1 and CDR2 sequences are LNHDA and SQIVND (reference sequence). The ends lost 8 bases at V and 4 bases at J; junction bases unmatched: 2. CDR3 sequence: CASRTGNQPQHF. For the CDR3, the DNA is TGTGCCAGTCGGACAGGTAATCAGCCCCAGCATTTT.